This entry features one TCR beta chain sequence. Its antigen target is currently unknown. Per-nucleotide qualities are absent, and no much larger clonotype sits a single base away. There are 13 amino acids in the CDR3, from cysteine to phenylalanine inclusive. The read is trimmed to its CDR3 DNA, 39 bases read in frame from base 1. V is shortened by 6 bases, J by 0 bases, and the region joining them spans 6 bases. From the germline V gene, CDR1 is MNHEY and CDR2 is SVGEGT. High-throughput TCR beta sequencing profiled peripheral blood CD8+ and CD4+ T cells from healthy donors, Susac syndrome patients and multiple sclerosis patients. Healthy donors were age- and sex-matched controls. CD8+ TEMRA cells were enriched by FACS, while bulk CD8+ and CD4+ T cells were purified by magnetic negative isolation. Blood was collected in EDTA tubes and processed within 24 hours, with PBMCs isolated through density gradient centrifugation. PBMCs intended for TCR sequencing were cryopreserved in liquid nitrogen and thawed later in a water bath at 37 degrees C. The sorted or isolated CD4+, CD8+ and CD8+ TEMRA cells had a purity of 90% or higher.

This record belongs to a study of CD8 T cells in Susac syndrome (dated by TCRdb to about 2019). Concerning the study at large: Repertoire sequencing was used to test whether CD8+ T cell activation and differentiation in Susac syndrome was antigen driven. Here is what the overall study found, with its caveats: The study acknowledged that relatively few individuals were included in the TCR sequencing and HLA analysis.

RNA was extracted using the RNeasy kit, and roughly 0.5 to 1 ug of the RNA was reverse transcribed with random hexamers. TCR beta CDR3 regions were amplified with the immunoSEQ multiplex PCR assay covering 54 Vbeta and 13 Jbeta segments. PCR amplification bias was corrected by using a synthetic template baseline for primer optimization and computational correction. The study's own analysis went as follows. Reads were annotated to V, D and J genes per IMGT and analyzed with immunoSEQ Analyzer, keeping only productive sequences. To calculate clonality, Shannon entropy was normalized by log2 of the number of productive unique sequences and then subtracted from one. Public and private clones were assessed among the 100 most prevalent clones of each patient and control. Susac-specific clones were defined as absent from healthy and MS cohorts, 850 to 1,300 published viral clones and other ImmuneACCESS disease sequences. The public sequencing data were trimmed at Q25 with fastp and processed into clonotypes with MiXCR by TCRdb, which kept only in-frame beta chains. CDR3 protein duplicates are merged, each entry listing the most common genes and DNA. What appears here as the V and J calls and clone size reflects TCRdb's work, not the paper's. The sample includes roughly 120,000 distinct CDR3 sequences, with about 94% observed a single time. 0.065% to 0.1% of the sample is taken by the ten largest.

Sequencing used CD4+ T cells from PBMCs. This sequence uses TRBV6-2 or TRBV6-3 and TRBJ2-1; no confident D gene assignment can be made. This TCR derives from a human donor in good health. The CDR3 has the sequence CASRDSSYNEQFF. The nucleotide sequence is TGTGCCAGCAGAGATAGCTCCTACAATGAGCAGTTCTTC.